A single sample is the source of the 30 T cell receptor beta chains below, sequenced in a study of vaccination and CD4 T cells after COVID-19. These TCRs' antigens remain unknown. The Oncomine TCR Beta short-read assay generated sequence data from the DNA of cultured CD4+ T cells. TCRdb fed the PCR reads into MiXCR, producing one record per CDR3 protein. The sample yields just under 20,000 distinct CDR3 sequences, around half seen once. Treatment specified: approximately nine-day PBMC culture with coronavirus spike peptide pools or control peptides (ViraFEST assay). The starting material was CD4+ T cells from blood, cultured in vitro, obtained before SARS-CoV-2 vaccination. The receptors were gathered from a human donor who had recovered from COVID-19.

In its sample, this clonotype was seen a few times. The gene calls are TRBV6-1 and TRBJ2-7, with TRBD1 identical over 8 bases. CDR1 and CDR2 from the germline V gene are MNHNS and SASEGT. CDR3 length: 14 amino acids. V was clipped by 7 bases and J by 5 bases; unmatched bases: 10. The CDR3 sequence: CASNPTGGNDEQYF. The CDR3 bases are TGTGCCAGCAACCCAACAGGGGGTAACGACGAGCAGTACTTC.

The chain uses TRBV19 and TRBJ2-7; 8 bases line up with TRBD2. Germline V gene data show CDR1 as LNHDA and CDR2 as SQIVND (reference sequence). CDR3 length equals 14 residues. Trimming took 4 bases from V and 3 from J; bases not matched to a gene: 5. CDR3 DNA: TGTGCCAGTAGTAAGTCGGGGGGGAACTACGAGCAGTACTTC. It encodes CASSKSGGNYEQYF.

This clonotype turned up a few times. J is TRBJ1-5 and V is TRBV27; D possibly corresponds to TRBD1 (5 bases). The CDR3 runs 15 residues. CDR1 and CDR2 (germline): MNHEY, SMNVEV (reference sequence). V dropped 1 base and J dropped 2 bases, with 9 bases sitting between them. The CDR3 reads CASSLFGGRNQPQHF. CDR3 nucleotide sequence: TGTGCCAGCAGTTTATTTGGGGGACGCAATCAGCCCCAGCATTTT.

The J gene is TRBJ1-1, the V gene TRBV28; 9 bases line up with TRBD1. V was pared by 6 bases and J by 1 base, with 6 bases of the junction left unmatched. Germline CDR1 is MDHEN and CDR2 is SYDVKM. The CDR3 covers 15 residues. The CDR3 nucleotides are TGTGCCAGCAGCCGACCGGGACAGGGGAACACTGAAGCTTTCTTT. This codes for CASSRPGQGNTEAFF.

J is TRBJ2-5 and V is TRBV20-1; D gene unclear. Germline CDR1 is DFQATT and CDR2 is SNEGSKA (reference sequence). Trimming removed 1 base from V and 1 base from J, with 4 bases in between. The CDR3 sequence is 12 residues long. CDR3 in DNA: TGCAGTGCTAGAGGACCCCAAGAGACCCAGTACTTC. This encodes CSARGPQETQYF.

CDR3 amino acids: CASSPRTGQTLPYEQYF. In DNA form, the CDR3 reads TGTGCCAGCAGTCCCAGGACAGGCCAGACCCTCCCCTACGAGCAGTACTTC. The chain employs TRBV27 and TRBJ2-7, with TRBD1 matching over 7 bases. Looked up from germline, CDR1 is MNHEY and CDR2 is SMNVEV (reference sequence). This CDR3 has 17 amino acids. The V gene end was trimmed by 5 bases and the J gene end by 2 bases; junction bases not matched to a gene: 15.

This chain uses TRBV19 with TRBJ1-2; no definite D call. CDR3 length: 14 residues. Germline CDR1 and CDR2: LNHDA and SQIVND (reference sequence). Between the trimmed V and J ends, which lost 6 bases and 3 bases, there was a span of 14 bases. CDR3 sequence: CASRPRRGDYGYTF. CDR3 DNA sequence: TGTGCCAGTAGGCCCCGTCGGGGAGACTATGGCTACACCTTC.

The chain employs TRBV15 and TRBJ2-7; 10 positions match TRBD2. CDR1 and CDR2 from the germline V gene are LNHNV and YYDKDF (reference sequence). V was pared by 5 bases and J by 5 bases, with 9 bases of the junction left unmatched. The length of the CDR3 is 15 residues. The CDR3 sequence: CATSGIAGGADEQYF. The CDR3 DNA sequence: TGTGCCACCAGCGGAATAGCGGGGGGCGCCGACGAGCAGTACTTC.

The V and J genes are TRBV15 and TRBJ2-5; D gene uncertain. The germline V gene encodes CDR1 LNHNV and CDR2 YYDKDF (reference sequence). V was trimmed by 1 base and J by 3 bases, leaving 9 bases between them. The CDR3 covers 14 residues. CDR3 in amino acids: CATSRAGQKETQYF. The CDR3 DNA reads TGTGCCACCAGCAGAGCCGGGCAGAAAGAGACCCAGTACTTC.

This clonotype was picked up a small number of times. The chain recombines TRBV7-2 with TRBJ1-1; no reliable D call. Germline values: CDR1 SGHTA, CDR2 FQGNSA. V dropped 5 bases and J dropped 1 base, with 8 bases sitting between them. The CDR3 extends over 13 amino acids. CDR3 DNA: TGTGCCAGCAGCCAGCGTAGGAACACTGAAGCTTTCTTT. Amino acids: CASSQRRNTEAFF.

V is TRBV11-3 and J is TRBJ2-5; TRBD2 aligns across 8 bases. Germline-derived CDR1 and CDR2 are SGHNT and YENEEA. The V segment lost 5 bases and the J segment 7 bases; nucleotides outside the gene matches: 15. CDR3 length: 16 residues. CDR3 bases: TGTGCCAGCAGCAAAGGGGGACTAGGGCAGTCTGGGACCCAGTACTTC. It yields the protein CASSKGGLGQSGTQYF.

The chain employs TRBV28 and TRBJ1-2, with a weak D call TRBD1 (6 bases). The CDR3 is made up of 15 amino acids. Germline-derived CDR1 and CDR2 are MDHEN and SYDVKM. V shed 5 bases and J shed 6 bases, with 19 bases lying between them. The CDR3 loop reads CASSPGGQGSNGYTF. DNA for the CDR3: TGTGCCAGCAGTCCGGGGGGCCAGGGGTCTAATGGCTACACCTTC.

The chain recombines TRBV7-2 with TRBJ1-5; 7 bases map to TRBD1. After removal of 5 bases from V and 0 bases from J, the junction contained 13 bases not matched to a gene. Germline CDR1 and CDR2: SGHTA and FQGNSA. The length of the CDR3 is 18 residues. The CDR3 protein is CASSPRGGDSYSNQPQHF. The CDR3 nucleotides are TGTGCCAGCAGCCCACGCGGGGGGGACAGCTATAGCAATCAGCCCCAGCATTTT. The whole variable domain, filled in from reference TRBV7-2 and TRBJ1-5, reads GAGVSQSPSNKVTEKGKDVELRCDPISGHTALYWYRQSLGQGLEFLIYFQGNSAPDKSGLPSDRFSAERTGGSVSTLTIQRTQQEDSAVYLCASSPRGGDSYSNQPQHFGDGTRLSIL.

The V and J genes are TRBV30 and TRBJ1-2; D gene uncertain. Germline CDR1 and CDR2: GTSNPN and SVGIG (reference sequence). V shed 1 base and J shed 3 bases, with 9 bases lying between them. The CDR3 totals 13 residues. For the CDR3, the DNA is TGTGCCTGGAGTGGCGGGAACCACTATGGCTACACCTTC. Amino acid sequence: CAWSGGNHYGYTF.

The CDR3 nucleotides read TGTGCCAGCAGCCCCATCAGTGAGCAGTTCTTC. Translation gives CASSPISEQFF. This chain joins TRBV7-2 and TRBJ2-1; unclear D gene. The germline V and J ends were trimmed by 5 bases and 9 bases, with 8 bases remaining between them. The CDR3 covers 11 residues. Germline assignment: CDR1 SGHTA and CDR2 FQGNSA.

The chain combines TRBV5-5 with TRBJ1-5; D ambiguous. Trimming cost V 7 bases and J 7 bases, with 18 bases left between them. The CDR3 spans 14 residues. Germline values: CDR1 SGHKS, CDR2 YYEKEE (reference sequence). CDR3 sequence reads: CASQGARARQPQHF. DNA of the CDR3: TGTGCCAGCCAAGGAGCCAGAGCTAGGCAGCCCCAGCATTTT.

This rearrangement joins TRBV7-2 to TRBJ1-2; D is perhaps TRBD1 (5 bases). The V end lost 3 bases, the J end lost 8 bases, and 16 bases lay between the germline ends. The CDR3 extends over 14 amino acids. Germline lookup yields CDR1 SGHTA and CDR2 FQGNSA. The CDR3 loop is CASSFSTVLSGYTF. CDR3 nucleotides: TGTGCCAGCAGCTTCTCGACAGTGCTTTCGGGCTACACCTTC.

V gene TRBV10-2 combines with J gene TRBJ1-2; D perhaps matches TRBD1 (6 bases). This CDR3 spans 14 amino acids. V shed 5 bases and J shed 3 bases, with 13 bases lying between them. Looked up from germline, CDR1 is WSHSY and CDR2 is SAAADI. DNA for the CDR3: TGCGCCAGCAGTCCCCCAAGGGGGGACTATGGCTACACCTTC. This codes for CASSPPRGDYGYTF.

The rearrangement links TRBV20-1 to TRBJ1-5; D is ambiguous. This CDR3 is 14 amino acids long. Trimming stripped 6 bases from V and 0 bases from J, with 12 bases between. Germline V lookup: CDR1 DFQATT, CDR2 SNEGSKA (reference sequence). The DNA for the CDR3 is TGCAGTGCCTCCGAAGGGTGTAGCAATCAGCCCCAGCATTTT. Translated, it gives CSASEGCSNQPQHF.

The chain links TRBV7-2 to TRBJ2-1; D is uncertain. There are 14 residues in the CDR3. Trimming shortened V by 5 bases and J by 2 bases, and 10 bases separated the two germline ends. The germline V gene encodes CDR1 SGHTA and CDR2 FQGNSA. The CDR3 spells CASSRPHTYNEQFF. CDR3 nucleotides: TGTGCCAGCAGCCGACCCCACACCTACAATGAGCAGTTCTTC.

This chain connects TRBV7-9 to TRBJ1-1; TRBD1 might be the D (5 bases). This CDR3 is 16 amino acids long. Trimming removed 5 bases from V and 0 bases from J, with 16 bases in between. Germline assignment: CDR1 SEHNR and CDR2 FQNEAQ (reference sequence). As DNA, the CDR3 is TGTGCCAGCAGCCCTAGTACGGCAGGGATGAACACTGAAGCTTTCTTT. Translating gives CASSPSTAGMNTEAFF.

This clonotype was counted between two and nine times. The CDR3 protein is CSAIQLTGQRNQPQHF. The CDR3 DNA sequence: TGCAGTGCTATACAACTTACGGGACAGCGCAATCAGCCCCAGCATTTT. V gene TRBV20-1 combines with J gene TRBJ1-5; 7 positions match TRBD1. Germline V gene lookup returns CDR1 DFQATT and CDR2 SNEGSKA (reference sequence). CDR3 length: 16 residues. V lost 4 bases to trimming and J lost 2 bases; unmatched junction nucleotides: 11.

This clonotype was detected only a few times. V usage is TRBV10-1 and J usage is TRBJ1-1; no definite D call. The CDR3 extends over 14 amino acids. Between the trimmed V and J ends, which lost 0 bases and 1 base, there was a span of 6 bases. Per germline, CDR1 WNHNN and CDR2 SYGVQD (reference sequence). The DNA for the CDR3 is TGCGCCAGCAGTGAGTCCGAACAGAACACTGAAGCTTTCTTT. Protein sequence: CASSESEQNTEAFF.

This chain links TRBV5-5 with TRBJ2-2; D ambiguous. The CDR3 extends over 16 amino acids. CDR1 and CDR2 (germline): SGHKS, YYEKEE (reference sequence). Deletions cut 3 bases from V and 0 bases from J, with 12 bases between. Here the CDR3 reads CASSSNGESNTGELFF. CDR3 nucleotides: TGTGCCAGCAGCTCGAACGGAGAGTCGAACACCGGGGAGCTGTTTTTT. Full variable domain (outside the CDR3, taken from reference TRBV5-5 and TRBJ2-2): DAGVTQSPTHLIKTRGQQVTLRCSPISGHKSVSWYQQVLGQGPQFIFQYYEKEERGRGNFPDRFSARQFPNYSSELNVNALLLGDSALYLCASSSNGESNTGELFFGEGSRLTVL.

The chain couples TRBV5-5 to TRBJ2-5; D tentatively reads TRBD1 or TRBD2 (5 bases each). CDR1 and CDR2 (germline): SGHKS, YYEKEE (reference sequence). Trimming removed 2 bases from V and 4 bases from J, with 12 bases in between. The CDR3 contains 14 residues. Here the CDR3 DNA reads TGTGCCAGCAGCTTTCAACGGGGCGGAGAGACCCAGTACTTC. It translates to CASSFQRGGETQYF.

The chain combines TRBV19 with TRBJ2-3; TRBD2 is a possible D gene (6 bases). The V and J ends lost 2 bases and 8 bases respectively, with 20 bases between them. The germline V gene has CDR1 LNHDA and CDR2 SQIVND (reference sequence). The CDR3 has 16 residues. In DNA, the CDR3 is TGTGCCAGTAGTATAAACGGGGACTCACTGTGGTCTACGCAGTATTTT. This gives the protein CASSINGDSLWSTQYF.

As regards this clonotype: The junction departs from germline at one end; a sequencing error may be responsible. J is TRBJ1-6 and V is TRBV11-2; possibly TRBD1 for D (5 bases). This CDR3 spans 16 amino acids. Germline values: CDR1 SGHAT, CDR2 FQNNGV. The CDR3 sequence: CASSLLRAGKNLPLHF. CDR3 DNA sequence: TGTGCCAGCAGCTTATTAAGGGCAGGGAAGAATTTACCCCTCCACTTT.

A few counts support this clonotype. This chain uses TRBV12-3 or TRBV12-4 with TRBJ2-5; TRBD2 agrees at 9 bases. This CDR3 is 15 amino acids long. The V gene end was trimmed by 1 base and the J gene end by 5 bases; junction bases not matched to a gene: 5. CDR3 loop: CASSLGGGAGETQYF. CDR3 coding DNA: TGTGCCAGCAGTTTAGGCGGGGGGGCCGGGGAGACCCAGTACTTC.

The rearrangement joins TRBV29-1 to TRBJ1-2; 12 bases match TRBD1. V shed 6 bases, J shed 7 bases, and the junction held 9 bases outside the gene matches. The CDR3 length is 14 residues. Germline CDR1 SQVTM, CDR2 ANQGSEA. This CDR3 is CSVTPGQGAGGYTF. The CDR3 DNA reads as TGCAGCGTAACTCCGGGACAGGGGGCCGGTGGCTACACCTTC.

V usage is TRBV6-5 and J usage is TRBJ1-1; D is possibly TRBD1 (5 bases). Looked up from germline, CDR1 is MNHEY and CDR2 is SVGAGI. The CDR3 has 15 amino acids. The germline V and J ends were trimmed by 3 bases and 4 bases, with 15 bases remaining between them. In DNA, the CDR3 is TGTGCCAGCAGTTATGGATCCAAGGGGTTCACTGAAGCTTTCTTT. Amino acid sequence: CASSYGSKGFTEAFF.